These 5 T cell receptor beta chains share one sample of origin, sequenced in a study of metastatic and nonmetastatic thyroid tumors. Ahead of thyroid surgery, no patient had received treatment of any kind. With MiXCR, TCRdb called clones anew from the PCR reads. Here the sample spans 30,000 to 40,000 clones, about 15% being singletons. Sequencing was carried out using blood. The receptors stem from a female donor with papillary thyroid cancer or a benign thyroid nodule (not recorded which). Some clones in this sample may be carry-over from other donors' samples.

The table lists this clone with many counts. The genes are TRBV7-2 and TRBJ1-2, with D possibly being TRBD1 (6 bases). Germline lookup yields CDR1 SGHTA and CDR2 FQGNSA. The CDR3 runs 17 residues. Trimming shortened V by 0 bases and J by 7 bases, and 21 bases separated the two germline ends. The chain's CDR3 is CASSLAHLGQTLRGYTF. CDR3 DNA: TGTGCCAGCAGCTTAGCCCACCTCGGACAGACTTTGCGTGGCTACACCTTC. Complete variable domain (other parts from reference TRBV7-2 and TRBJ1-2): GAGVSQSPSNKVTEKGKDVELRCDPISGHTALYWYRQSLGQGLEFLIYFQGNSAPDKSGLPSDRFSAERTGGSVSTLTIQRTQQEDSAVYLCASSLAHLGQTLRGYTFGSGTRLTVV.

The table lists this clone with a few counts. The rearrangement links TRBV10-2 to TRBJ1-2, with D uncertain. V lost 1 base to trimming and J lost 11 bases, with 14 bases between them. The germline gives CDR1 WSHSY, CDR2 SAAADI. This CDR3 is 13 amino acids long. This chain's CDR3 is CASSEFDTSRYTF. CDR3 coding DNA: TGCGCCAGCAGTGAGTTCGACACTTCGCGGTACACCTTC.

This sequence joins TRBV5-1 and TRBJ2-2; D might be TRBD1 or TRBD2, each matching 5 bases. From germline, CDR1 is SGHRS and CDR2 YFSETQ. This CDR3 has 15 residues. With 1 base removed from V and 5 bases from J, the gap between germline ends came to 12 bases. The CDR3 is CASSLSGTRTGELFF. The CDR3 region has the DNA TGCGCCAGCAGCTTGTCTGGGACGAGGACCGGGGAGCTGTTTTTT. Complete variable domain (other parts from reference TRBV5-1 and TRBJ2-2): KAGVTQTPRYLIKTRGQQVTLSCSPISGHRSVSWYQQTPGQGLQFLFEYFSETQRNKGNFPGRFSGRQFSNSRSEMNVSTLELGDSALYLCASSLSGTRTGELFFGEGSRLTVL.

For this clone: It may be a read error: a sequence one base away is much more abundant. The rearrangement uses TRBV5-5 and TRBJ1-6; 9 bases are a match to TRBD1. The CDR3 extends over 16 amino acids. Germline CDR1 reads SGHKS; CDR2 reads YYEKEE (reference sequence). This CDR3 reads CASSSQGARGNSLLHF. The CDR3 DNA reads as TGTGCCAGCAGCTCACAGGGGGCCAGGGGGAATTCACTCCTCCACTTT.

This clone was recorded at least ten times. The chain combines TRBV7-9 with TRBJ1-1; D not resolved. Trimming cost V 2 bases and J 0 bases, with 4 bases left between them. Germline-derived CDR1 and CDR2 are SEHNR and FQNEAQ (reference sequence). The CDR3 covers 13 residues. CDR3: CASSLTVNTEAFF. CDR3 nucleotide sequence: TGTGCCAGCAGCTTAACTGTGAACACTGAAGCTTTCTTT.